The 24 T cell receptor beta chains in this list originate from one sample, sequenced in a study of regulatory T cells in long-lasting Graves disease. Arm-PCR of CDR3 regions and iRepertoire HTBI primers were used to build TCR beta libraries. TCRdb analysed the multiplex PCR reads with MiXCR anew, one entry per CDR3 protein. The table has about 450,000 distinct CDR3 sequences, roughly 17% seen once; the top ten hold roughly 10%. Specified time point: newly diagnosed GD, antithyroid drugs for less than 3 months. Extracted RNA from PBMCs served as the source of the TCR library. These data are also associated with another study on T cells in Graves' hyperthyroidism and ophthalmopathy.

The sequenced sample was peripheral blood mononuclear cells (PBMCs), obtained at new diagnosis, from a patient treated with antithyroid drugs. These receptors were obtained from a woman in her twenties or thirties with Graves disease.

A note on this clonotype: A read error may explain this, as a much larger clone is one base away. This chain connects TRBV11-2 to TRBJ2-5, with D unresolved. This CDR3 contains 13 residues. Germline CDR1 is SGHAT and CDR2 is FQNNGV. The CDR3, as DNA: TGTGCCAGCAGCTCGCGCGCCGTTGAGACCCAGCACTTC. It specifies CASSSRAVETQHF. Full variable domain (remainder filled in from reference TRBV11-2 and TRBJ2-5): EAGVAQSPRYKIIEKRQSVAFWCNPISGHATLYWYQQILGQGPKLLIQFQNNGVVDDSQLPKDRFSAERLKGVDSTLKIQPAKLEDSAVYLCASSSRAVETQHFGPGTRLLVL.

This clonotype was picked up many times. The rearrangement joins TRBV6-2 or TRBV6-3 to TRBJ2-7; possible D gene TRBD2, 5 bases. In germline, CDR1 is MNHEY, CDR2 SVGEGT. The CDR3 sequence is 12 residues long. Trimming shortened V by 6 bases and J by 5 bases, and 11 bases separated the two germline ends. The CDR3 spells CASSYVGDEQYF. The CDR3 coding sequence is TGTGCCAGCAGCTACGTCGGGGACGAGCAGTACTTC.

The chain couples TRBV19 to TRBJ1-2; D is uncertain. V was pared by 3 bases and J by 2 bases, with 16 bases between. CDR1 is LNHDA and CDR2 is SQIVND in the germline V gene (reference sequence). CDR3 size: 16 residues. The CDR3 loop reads CASSIQPRTWNYGYTF. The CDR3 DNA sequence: TGTGCCAGTAGTATCCAGCCCAGGACCTGGAACTATGGCTACACCTTC.

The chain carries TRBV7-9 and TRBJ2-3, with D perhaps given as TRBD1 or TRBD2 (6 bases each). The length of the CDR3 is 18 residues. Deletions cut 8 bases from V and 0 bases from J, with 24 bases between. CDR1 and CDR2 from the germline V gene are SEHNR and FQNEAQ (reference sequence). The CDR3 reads CASRGRRRANRSTDTQYF. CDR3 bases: TGTGCCAGCCGGGGGCGGCGGCGGGCCAACCGCAGCACAGATACGCAGTATTTT.

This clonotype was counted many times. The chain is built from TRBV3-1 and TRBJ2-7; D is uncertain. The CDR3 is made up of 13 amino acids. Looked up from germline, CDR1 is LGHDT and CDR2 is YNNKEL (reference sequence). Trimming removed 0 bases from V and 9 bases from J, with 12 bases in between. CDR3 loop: CASSQDRELWQYF. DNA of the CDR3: TGTGCCAGCAGCCAAGATAGAGAGCTCTGGCAGTACTTC.

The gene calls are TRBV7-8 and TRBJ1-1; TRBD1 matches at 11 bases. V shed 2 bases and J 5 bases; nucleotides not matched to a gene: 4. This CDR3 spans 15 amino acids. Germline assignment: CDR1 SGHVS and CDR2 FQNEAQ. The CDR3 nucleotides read TGTGCCAGCAGCTTACGGACAGGGGGCAGGACTGAAGCTTTCTTT. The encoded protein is CASSLRTGGRTEAFF.

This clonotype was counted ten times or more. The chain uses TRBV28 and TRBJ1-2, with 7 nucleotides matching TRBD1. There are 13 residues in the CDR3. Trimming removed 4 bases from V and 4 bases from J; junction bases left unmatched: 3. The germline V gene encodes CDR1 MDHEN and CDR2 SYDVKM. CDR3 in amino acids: CASSYTGAYGYTF. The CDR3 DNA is TGTGCCAGCAGTTATACAGGGGCCTATGGCTACACCTTC.

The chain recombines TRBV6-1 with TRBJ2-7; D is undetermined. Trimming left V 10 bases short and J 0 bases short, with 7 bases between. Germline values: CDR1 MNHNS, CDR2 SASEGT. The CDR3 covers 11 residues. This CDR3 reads CATWGSYEQYF. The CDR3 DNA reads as TGTGCCACCTGGGGCTCCTACGAGCAGTACTTC.

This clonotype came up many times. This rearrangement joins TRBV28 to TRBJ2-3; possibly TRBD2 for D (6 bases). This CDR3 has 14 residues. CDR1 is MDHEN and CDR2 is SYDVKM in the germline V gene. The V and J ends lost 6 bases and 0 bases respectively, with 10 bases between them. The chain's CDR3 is CASRRDSSTDTQYF. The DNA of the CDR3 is TGTGCCAGCAGGAGGGACTCTAGCACAGATACGCAGTATTTT.

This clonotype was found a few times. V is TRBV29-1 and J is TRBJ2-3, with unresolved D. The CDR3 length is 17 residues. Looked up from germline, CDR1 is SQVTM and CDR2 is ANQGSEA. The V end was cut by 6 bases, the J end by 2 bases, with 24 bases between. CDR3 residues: CSVTWPPLSSYTDTQYF. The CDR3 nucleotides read TGCAGCGTAACTTGGCCCCCTCTCTCATCGTACACAGATACGCAGTATTTT.

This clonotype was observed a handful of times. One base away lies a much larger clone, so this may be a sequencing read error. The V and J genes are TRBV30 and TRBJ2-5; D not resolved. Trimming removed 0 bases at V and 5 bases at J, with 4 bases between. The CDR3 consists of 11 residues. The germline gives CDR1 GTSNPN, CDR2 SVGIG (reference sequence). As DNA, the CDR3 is TGTGCCTGGAGTGTGAGCGAGACCCAGTACTTC. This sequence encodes CAWSVSETQYF. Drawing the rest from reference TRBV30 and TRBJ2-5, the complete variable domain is SQTIHQWPATLVQPVGSPLSLECTVEGTSNPNLYWYRQAAGRGLQLLFYSVGIGQISSEVPQNLSASRPQDRQFILSSKKLLLSDSGFYLCAWSVSETQYFGPGTRLLVL.

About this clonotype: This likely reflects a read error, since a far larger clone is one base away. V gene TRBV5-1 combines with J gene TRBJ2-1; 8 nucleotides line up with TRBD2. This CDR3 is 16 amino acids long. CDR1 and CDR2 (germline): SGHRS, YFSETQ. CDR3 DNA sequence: TGTGCCAGCAGTATCCCCCTAGCGGGCGGAGTCGATGAGCAGTTCTTC. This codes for CASSIPLAGGVDEQFF.

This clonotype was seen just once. The CDR3 here is CSASGRPDEQFF. CDR3 DNA sequence: TGCAGTGCTAGCGGGAGGCCCGATGAGCAGTTCTTC. The chain has TRBV20-1 and TRBJ2-4; 7 bases are a match to TRBD2. The closer fit of TRBJ2-1 to the DNA end suggests the J call may be wrong. The CDR3 extends over 12 amino acids. Germline values: CDR1 DFQATT, CDR2 SNEGSKA (reference sequence).

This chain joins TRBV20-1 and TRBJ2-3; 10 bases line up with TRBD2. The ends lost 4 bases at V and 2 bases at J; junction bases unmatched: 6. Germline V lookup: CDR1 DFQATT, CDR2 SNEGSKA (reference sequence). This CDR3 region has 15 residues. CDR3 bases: TGCAGTGCTAAAAGGACTAGCGGATTCACAGATACGCAGTATTTT. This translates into CSAKRTSGFTDTQYF.

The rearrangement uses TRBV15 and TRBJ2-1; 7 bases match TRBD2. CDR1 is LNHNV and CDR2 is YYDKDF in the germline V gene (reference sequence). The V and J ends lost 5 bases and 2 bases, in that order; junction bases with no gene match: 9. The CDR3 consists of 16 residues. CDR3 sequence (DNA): TGTGCCACCAGCGGGCTTTCTAGCGGTCCCTACAATGAGCAGTTCTTC. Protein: CATSGLSSGPYNEQFF.

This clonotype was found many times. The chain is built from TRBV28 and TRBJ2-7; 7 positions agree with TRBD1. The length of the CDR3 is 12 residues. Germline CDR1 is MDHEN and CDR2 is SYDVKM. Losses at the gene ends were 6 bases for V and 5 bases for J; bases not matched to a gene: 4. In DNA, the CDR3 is TGTGCCAGCAGGGGGACAGTCCACGAGCAGTACTTC. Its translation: CASRGTVHEQYF.

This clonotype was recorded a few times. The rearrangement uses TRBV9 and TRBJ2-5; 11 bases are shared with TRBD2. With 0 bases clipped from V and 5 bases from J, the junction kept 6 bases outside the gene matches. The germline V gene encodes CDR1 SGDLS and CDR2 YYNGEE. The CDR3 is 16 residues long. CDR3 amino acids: CASSVGTSGSFETQYF. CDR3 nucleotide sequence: TGTGCCAGCAGCGTAGGAACTAGCGGGAGTTTTGAGACCCAGTACTTC.

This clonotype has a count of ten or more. In nucleotides, the CDR3 is TGTGCCAGCGCCGACAGGGGTGACTACGAGCAGTACTTC. Its protein product is CASADRGDYEQYF. This sequence joins TRBV6-1 and TRBJ2-7; 8 bases align to TRBD1. The CDR3 extends over 13 amino acids. Looked up from germline, CDR1 is MNHNS and CDR2 is SASEGT. V shed 8 bases, J shed 3 bases, and the junction held 6 bases outside the gene matches.

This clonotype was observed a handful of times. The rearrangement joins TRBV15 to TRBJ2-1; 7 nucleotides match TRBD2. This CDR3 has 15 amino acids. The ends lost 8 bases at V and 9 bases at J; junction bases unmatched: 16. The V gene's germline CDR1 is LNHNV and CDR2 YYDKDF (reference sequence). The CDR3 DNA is TGTGCCACCCGCTACGGAGGGGCGGGAGTCAGTGAGCAGTTCTTC. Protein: CATRYGGAGVSEQFF.

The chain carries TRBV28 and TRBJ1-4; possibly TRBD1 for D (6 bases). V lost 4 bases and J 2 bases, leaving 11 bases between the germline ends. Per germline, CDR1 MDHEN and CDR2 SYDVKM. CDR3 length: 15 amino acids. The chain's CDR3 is CASSYRGGTNEKLFF. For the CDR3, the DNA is TGTGCCAGCAGTTACCGGGGGGGCACTAATGAAAAACTGTTTTTT.

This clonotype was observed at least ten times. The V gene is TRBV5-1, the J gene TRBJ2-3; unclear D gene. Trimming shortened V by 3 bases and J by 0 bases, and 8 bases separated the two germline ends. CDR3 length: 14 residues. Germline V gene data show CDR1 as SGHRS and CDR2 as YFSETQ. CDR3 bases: TGCGCCAGCAGCTCGTCACAAAGCACAGATACGCAGTATTTT. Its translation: CASSSSQSTDTQYF.

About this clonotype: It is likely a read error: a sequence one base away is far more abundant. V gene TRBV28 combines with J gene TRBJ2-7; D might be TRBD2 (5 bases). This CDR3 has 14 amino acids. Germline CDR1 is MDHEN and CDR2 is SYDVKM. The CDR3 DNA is TGTGCCAGCAGCTTATCCCTAGGAGCGGATGAGCAGTACTTC. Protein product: CASSLSLGADEQYF. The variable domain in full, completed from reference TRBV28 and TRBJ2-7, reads DVKVTQSSRYLVKRTGEKVFLECVQDMDHENMFWYRQDPGLGLRLIYFSYDVKMKEKGDIPEGYSVSREKKERFSLILESASTNQTSMYLCASSLSLGADEQYFGPGTRLTVT.

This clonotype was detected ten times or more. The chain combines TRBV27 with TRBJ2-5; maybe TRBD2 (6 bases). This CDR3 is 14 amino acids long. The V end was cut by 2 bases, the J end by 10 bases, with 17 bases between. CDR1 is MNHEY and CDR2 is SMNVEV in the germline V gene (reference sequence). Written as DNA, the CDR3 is TGTGCCAGCAGTTTAGGGACTCCAGGCGTGGGCCAGTACTTC. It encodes CASSLGTPGVGQYF.

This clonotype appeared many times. The CDR3 DNA follows: TGCGCCAGCAGCTCTAACTCAGCGAACACTGAAGCTTTCTTT. This sequence encodes CASSSNSANTEAFF. This sequence joins TRBV5-1 and TRBJ1-1; D is unresolved. The CDR3 covers 14 residues. CDR1 is SGHRS, CDR2 YFSETQ, per germline. Trimming stripped 3 bases from V and 1 base from J, with 10 bases between.